This T cell receptor beta chain was documented in a study of blood T cell repertoires in COVID-19. At the level of the study: Sites in the United States, Italy and Spain provided acute and convalescent COVID-19 samples. The analysed material was cDNA or gDNA that came from T cells, B-cell-depleted T cells, or PBMCs.

Original data processing: Reference gene primer amplification gave estimated nucleated cell counts. Measured with immunoSEQ multiplex PCR; TCRdb has only the in-frame clones, and not every one. V and J calls and clone size are those listed in that table; D and trimming were worked out from the DNA. The profile shows nearly 95,000 clones, about 80% of them singletons. This CDR3 is built from 16 residues. Germline V gene data show CDR1 as SGHNT and CDR2 as YYREEE (reference sequence). V shed 4 bases, J shed 0 bases, and the junction held 8 bases outside the gene matches. The TCR was taken from a human donor in a cohort sampled during active COVID-19. Material: peripheral blood. This chain connects TRBV5-4 to TRBJ2-3; 7 nucleotides line up with TRBD2. The CDR3 nucleotides read TGTGCCAGCAGCCCAGAAACTAGCGCAAGCACAGATACGCAGTATTTT. Translated, it gives CASSPETSASTDTQYF.